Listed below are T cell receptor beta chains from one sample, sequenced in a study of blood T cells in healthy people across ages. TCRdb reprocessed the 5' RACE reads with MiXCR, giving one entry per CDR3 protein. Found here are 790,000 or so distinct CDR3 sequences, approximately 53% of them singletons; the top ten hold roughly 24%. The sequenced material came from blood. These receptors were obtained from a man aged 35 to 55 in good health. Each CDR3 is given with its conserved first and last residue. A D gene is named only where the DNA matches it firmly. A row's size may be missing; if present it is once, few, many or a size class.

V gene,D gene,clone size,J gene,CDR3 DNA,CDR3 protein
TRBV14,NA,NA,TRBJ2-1,TGTGCCAGCAGTTTCCGGCGCTCCTACAATGAGCAGTTCTTC,CASSFRRSYNEQFF
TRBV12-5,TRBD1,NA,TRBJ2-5,TGTGCTAGTGGTGAAGGGGGCAAGACCCAGTACTTC,CASGEGGKTQYF
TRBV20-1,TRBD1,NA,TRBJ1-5,TGCAGTGCTCCAGGGGGCGGGGGCAATCAGCCCCAGCATTTT,CSAPGGGGNQPQHF
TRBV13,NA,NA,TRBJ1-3,TGTGCCAGCAAGCTGACAGCTGGAAACACCATATATTTT,CASKLTAGNTIYF
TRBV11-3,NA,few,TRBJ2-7,TGTGCCAGCAGCGCCGGGTCCATCTACGAGCAGTACTTC,CASSAGSIYEQYF
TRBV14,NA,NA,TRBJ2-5,TGTGCCAGCAGCCAACCGTCATTAGCCGGGGAGACCCAGTACTTC,CASSQPSLAGETQYF
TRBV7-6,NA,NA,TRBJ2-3,TGTGCCAGCAGCCCGTCCCCTACAGGTAGCACAGATACGCAGTATTTT,CASSPSPTGSTDTQYF
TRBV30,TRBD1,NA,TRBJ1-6,TGTGCCTGGACCGACAGGGGGGATTCACCCCTCCACTTT,CAWTDRGDSPLHF
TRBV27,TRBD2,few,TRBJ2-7,TGTGCCAGCAGTTCCCCGACTAGCGGGAGTGCATACGAGCAGTACTTC,CASSSPTSGSAYEQYF
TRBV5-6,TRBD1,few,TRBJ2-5,TGTGCCAGCAGGCAAACAGGGGTCGGGGAGACCCAGTACTTC,CASRQTGVGETQYF
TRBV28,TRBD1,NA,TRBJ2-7,TGTGCCAGCAGTCCTCATTTACCGGGACAGGGGGCCGAGCAGTACTTC,CASSPHLPGQGAEQYF
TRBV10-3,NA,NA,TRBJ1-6,TGTGCCATCAGTGAGCGGGAGAGATCACCCCTCCACTTT,CAISERERSPLHF
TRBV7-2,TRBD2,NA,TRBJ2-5,TGTGCCAGCAGCTCTCTCAGCGGGGGGGCTCGGGAGACCCAGTACTTC,CASSSLSGGARETQYF
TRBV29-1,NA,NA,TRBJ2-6,TGCAGCGTTGGTGGGGGGCTCGGTGGCAACGTCCTGACTTTC,CSVGGGLGGNVLTF
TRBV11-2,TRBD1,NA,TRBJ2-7,TGTGCCAGCAGCTTCCCGATGACATTACAGGGGAGCTCCTACAATGAGCAGTACTTC,CASSFPMTLQGSSYNEQYF
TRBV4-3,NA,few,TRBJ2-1,TGCGCCAGCAGCCAAGGTGGGGAATACAATGAGCAGTTCTTC,CASSQGGEYNEQFF
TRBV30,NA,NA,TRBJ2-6,TGTGCCGGGGACAACTCTGGGGCCAACGTCCTGACTTTC,CAGDNSGANVLTF
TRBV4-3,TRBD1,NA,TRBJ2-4,TGCGCCAGCAGCCAAGAAGGCAGGGGGGCCAAAAACATTCAGTACTTC,CASSQEGRGAKNIQYF
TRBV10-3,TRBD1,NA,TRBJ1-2,TGTGCCATCGCCCCCCGGACAGGGGGCGATACCTCCTATGGCTACACCTTC,CAIAPRTGGDTSYGYTF
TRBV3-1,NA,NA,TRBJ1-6,TGTGCCAGCAGCCTCCGGGAAAGAGGTGTTAACGATTCACCCCTCCACTTT,CASSLRERGVNDSPLHF
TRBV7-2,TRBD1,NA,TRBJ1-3,TGTGCCAGCAGCTTAGAGGCAGGGGGCGCTGGAAACACCATATATTTT,CASSLEAGGAGNTIYF
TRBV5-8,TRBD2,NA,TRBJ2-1,TGTGCCAGCAGCCCGGCGGGAGGGCCTTTCTATGAGCAGTTCTTC,CASSPAGGPFYEQFF
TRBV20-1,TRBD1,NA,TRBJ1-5,TGCAGTGCTAGAGATAACACTGGGACAGGCGGGCAGCCCCAGCATTTT,CSARDNTGTGGQPQHF
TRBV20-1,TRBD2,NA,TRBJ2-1,TGCAGTGCTACGGGGACTAGCTACAATGAGCAGTTCTTC,CSATGTSYNEQFF
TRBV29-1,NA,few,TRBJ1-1,TGCAGCGTTGAGGACACAGGGTTAAGGGGTGAAGCTTTCTTT,CSVEDTGLRGEAFF
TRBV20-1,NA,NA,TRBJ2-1,TGCAGTGCACAGGGCCTGAAATACAATGAGCAGTTCTTC,CSAQGLKYNEQFF
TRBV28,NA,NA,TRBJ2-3,TGTGCCAGCAGTCTACCGGGCCAGACCACAGATACGCAGTATTTT,CASSLPGQTTDTQYF
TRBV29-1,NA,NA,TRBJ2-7,TGCAGCGTTGGTCTAGAGGGAGGACAGCAGTACTTC,CSVGLEGGQQYF
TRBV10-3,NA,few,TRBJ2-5,TGTGCCATCAAAACAGGGAGTGGAGGGGAGACCCAGTACTTC,CAIKTGSGGETQYF
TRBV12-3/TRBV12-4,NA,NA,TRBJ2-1,TGTGCCAGCAGTTTAGGTTACCCGGGAGAGCAGTTCTTC,CASSLGYPGEQFF
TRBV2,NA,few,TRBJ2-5,TGTGCCAGCAATCTGGACGGAATAGAAGAGACCCAGTACTTC,CASNLDGIEETQYF
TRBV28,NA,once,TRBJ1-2,TGTGCCAGCGACCGAGGAGGGGCCGGCTTGAGCTATGGCTACACCTTC,CASDRGGAGLSYGYTF
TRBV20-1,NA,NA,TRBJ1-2,TGCAGTGCTAGAGCTAAGGGAGTCACTTCGCGGGGGACCAAATGGGGCTACACCTTC,CSARAKGVTSRGTKWGYTF
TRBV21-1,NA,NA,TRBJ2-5,TGTGCCAGCAGCAAAGGGGAAGCGCAAGAGACCCAGTACTTC,CASSKGEAQETQYF
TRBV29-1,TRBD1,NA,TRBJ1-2,TGCAGCGTTGAAGACCAGGACAGGCCCGAAGGGGGCTACACCTTC,CSVEDQDRPEGGYTF
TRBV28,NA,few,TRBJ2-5,TGTGCCAGCAGTGCGGACCCGGGAACGGAGCAGTACTTC,CASSADPGTEQYF
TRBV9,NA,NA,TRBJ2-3,TGTGCCAGCAGCGACCGGAGAGCTGTCGCGCAGTATTTT,CASSDRRAVAQYF
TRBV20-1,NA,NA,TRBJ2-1,TGCAGCCGAGGGGGCGGGAGCTCCTACAATGAGCAGTTCTTC,CSRGGGSSYNEQFF
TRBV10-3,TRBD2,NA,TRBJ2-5,TGTGCCATCAGTGTAATGTCTAGCGGGGAGACCCAGTACTTC,CAISVMSSGETQYF
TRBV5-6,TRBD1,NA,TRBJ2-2,TGTGCCAGCAGCCCTGACAGGGGGCAAACCGGGGAGCTGTTTTTT,CASSPDRGQTGELFF